The 20 T cell receptor beta chains reported below all come from one sample, sequenced in a study of T cells in Graves' hyperthyroidism and ophthalmopathy (dated by TCRdb to the late 2010s). Receptor amplification or capture employed multiplex PCR. This sample was sequenced with an Illumina HiSeq 2000. The TCR beta CDR3 regions were amplified from RNA transcripts. For the first round of RT-PCR on the TCR CDR3, the HTBI primer set was used together with the Qiagen OneStep RT-PCR kit. The public sequencing data were trimmed at Q25 with fastp and processed into clonotypes with MiXCR by TCRdb, which kept only in-frame beta chains. CDR3 protein duplicates are merged, each entry listing the most common genes and DNA. The sample includes hundreds of thousands of distinct CDR3 sequences, with 35% to 40% observed a single time. The leading ten clones occupy approximately 10% of the sample. Sequenced sample: blood. The receptors derive from a man younger than 30 with Graves' hyperthyroidism.

This clonotype appeared a few times. The rearrangement joins TRBV7-2 to TRBJ2-7; D is undetermined. Trimming pared 2 bases from V and 3 bases from J, leaving 11 bases between. Germline V gene sequence: CDR1 SGHTA, CDR2 FQGNSA. This CDR3 contains 14 residues. CDR3 region: CASSLIGSHYEQYF. The CDR3 DNA reads TGTGCCAGCAGCTTAATCGGCAGCCACTACGAGCAGTACTTC.

The J gene is TRBJ2-7, the V gene TRBV12-3 or TRBV12-4; 9 positions agree with TRBD1. The CDR3 is 15 amino acids. V shed 5 bases, J shed 3 bases, and the junction held 8 bases outside the gene matches. CDR3 amino acids: CASSGVGQGIYEQYF. For the CDR3, the DNA is TGTGCCAGCAGTGGGGTCGGACAGGGGATCTACGAGCAGTACTTC.

This clonotype appeared many times. The chain carries TRBV5-1 and TRBJ2-7, with TRBD1 matching over 8 bases. CDR1 and CDR2 (germline): SGHRS, YFSETQ. The CDR3 contains 14 residues. The V segment lost 3 bases and the J segment 7 bases; nucleotides outside the gene matches: 9. The CDR3 DNA reads as TGCGCCAGCAGCTCCGGACAGGGCCTTGAGGAGCAGTACTTC. This sequence encodes CASSSGQGLEEQYF.

This clonotype was picked up many times. V usage is TRBV7-9 and J usage is TRBJ1-3; D ambiguous. The length of the CDR3 is 12 residues. The germline CDR1 and CDR2 sequences are SEHNR and FQNEAQ (reference sequence). Trimming removed 7 bases from V and 7 bases from J, with 11 bases in between. CDR3 bases: TGTGCCAGCATCAGTGCGGAGAACACCATATATTTT. It translates to CASISAENTIYF.

V is TRBV9 and J is TRBJ2-2; the match to TRBD2 covers 11 bases. The germline V gene encodes CDR1 SGDLS and CDR2 YYNGEE. After removal of 3 bases from V and 1 base from J, the junction contained 5 bases not matched to a gene. This CDR3 region has 17 residues. The CDR3 here is CASSELAGGENTGELFF. The DNA of the CDR3 is TGTGCCAGCAGCGAGCTAGCGGGGGGCGAGAACACCGGGGAGCTGTTTTTT.

This rearrangement joins TRBV6-1 to TRBJ2-7, with 13 bases matching TRBD2. The CDR3 loop spans 13 amino acids. The junction had 10 bases not matched to a gene; V was cut back by 11 bases and J by 9 bases. In germline, CDR1 is MNHNS, CDR2 SASEGT. The DNA for the CDR3 is TGTGCCTCCGAAGGACTAGCGGGGGTCCTGCAGTACTTC. Its protein product is CASEGLAGVLQYF.

This chain connects TRBV7-9 to TRBJ2-5; the match to TRBD2 covers 8 bases. V was pared by 6 bases and J by 4 bases, with 13 bases of the junction left unmatched. The germline V gene encodes CDR1 SEHNR and CDR2 FQNEAQ (reference sequence). This CDR3 spans 16 amino acids. The CDR3 sequence: CASRSSPGGARETQYF. The CDR3 region has the DNA TGTGCCAGCAGGTCCTCGCCGGGGGGGGCAAGAGAGACCCAGTACTTC.

The V and J genes are TRBV20-1 and TRBJ1-2; 7 nucleotides align to TRBD1. Germline values: CDR1 DFQATT, CDR2 SNEGSKA (reference sequence). The CDR3 totals 16 residues. With V trimmed by 6 bases and J by 1 base, 14 bases remained unmatched. The CDR3, as DNA: TGCAGTGCCAGCCCTCCAGGACAGGTTCTTAACTATGGCTACACCTTC. Amino acids: CSASPPGQVLNYGYTF.

This clonotype was seen a few times. The chain has TRBV5-5 and TRBJ1-3; D not certain. CDR1 is SGHKS, CDR2 YYEKEE, per germline (reference sequence). The V and J ends lost 3 bases and 0 bases respectively, with 10 bases between them. This CDR3 spans 15 amino acids. The CDR3, as DNA: TGTGCCAGCAGCTCGGAGGGCCACTCTGGAAACACCATATATTTT. Translation gives CASSSEGHSGNTIYF.

This clonotype was recorded at least ten times. Here the CDR3 DNA reads TGCAGTGCTAGATACGTCACTGAAGCTTTCTTT. The encoded protein is CSARYVTEAFF. The chain joins TRBV20-1 to TRBJ1-1; D unclear. Germline-derived CDR1 and CDR2 are DFQATT and SNEGSKA (reference sequence). Trimming took off 2 bases at V and 4 bases at J, with 5 bases between the two ends. There are 11 residues in the CDR3.

V is TRBV7-3 and J is TRBJ2-7; D is undetermined. The V gene's germline CDR1 is SGHTA and CDR2 FQGTGA. V lost 5 bases and J 0 bases, leaving 11 bases between the germline ends. The CDR3 runs to 14 residues. Written as DNA, the CDR3 is TGTGCCAGCAGCCCCGGACCGAACTCCTACGAGCAGTACTTC. Residues: CASSPGPNSYEQYF.

V is TRBV2 and J is TRBJ1-4; no firm D call. The CDR3 loop spans 14 amino acids. Looked up from germline, CDR1 is SNHLY and CDR2 is FYNNEI. Between the trimmed V and J ends, which lost 6 bases and 0 bases, there was a span of 8 bases. CDR3 residues: CASSADSTNEKLFF. CDR3 bases: TGTGCCAGCAGCGCGGATTCAACTAATGAAAAACTGTTTTTT.

This clonotype was observed a few times. This chain uses TRBV20-1 with TRBJ2-7, with 8 bases that match TRBD2. The germline CDR1 and CDR2 sequences are DFQATT and SNEGSKA (reference sequence). V lost 3 bases, J lost 4 bases, and 8 bases stayed unmatched. The CDR3 is 14 amino acids. The CDR3 loop reads CSARPGGPDYEQYF. In DNA, the CDR3 is TGCAGTGCTAGGCCGGGAGGGCCGGATTACGAGCAGTACTTC.

There are many counts of this clonotype. This chain links TRBV7-8 with TRBJ2-2; TRBD1 might be the D (5 bases). CDR1 and CDR2 from the germline V gene are SGHVS and FQNEAQ. The CDR3 covers 16 residues. The V and J ends lost 4 bases and 1 base respectively, with 13 bases between them. CDR3 sequence: CASSSRTRRNTGELFF. The CDR3 DNA is TGTGCCAGCAGCTCCCGGACAAGACGGAACACCGGGGAGCTGTTTTTT. The full variable domain, completed using reference TRBV7-8 and TRBJ2-2, is GAGVSQSPRYKVAKRGQDVALRCDPISGHVSLFWYQQALGQGPEFLTYFQNEAQLDKSGLPSDRFFAERPEGSVSTLKIQRTQQEDSAVYLCASSSRTRRNTGELFFGEGSRLTVL.

V gene TRBV7-9 combines with J gene TRBJ1-2; TRBD1 is a possible D gene (6 bases). Deletions cut 5 bases from V and 8 bases from J, with 15 bases between. Germline V gives CDR1 SEHNR, CDR2 FQNEAQ (reference sequence). The CDR3 runs to 13 residues. CDR3 DNA sequence: TGTGCCAGCAGCCCGACCGTCAGGGGCGGCTACACCTTC. Translation: CASSPTVRGGYTF. Full variable domain (remainder filled in from reference TRBV7-9 and TRBJ1-2): DTGVSQNPRHKITKRGQNVTFRCDPISEHNRLYWYRQTLGQGPEFLTYFQNEAQLEKSRLLSDRFSAERPKGSFSTLEIQRTEQGDSAMYLCASSPTVRGGYTFGSGTRLTVV.

The J gene is TRBJ1-5, the V gene TRBV12-3 or TRBV12-4; D remains ambiguous. Trimming took 3 bases from V and 3 from J, leaving 6 bases between them. CDR3 length equals 13 residues. CDR3 sequence (DNA): TGTGCCAGCAGTTTTCAGTACAATCAGCCCCAGCATTTT. This encodes CASSFQYNQPQHF.

The chain carries TRBV10-2 and TRBJ1-1, with D perhaps TRBD1 (6 bases). Germline CDR1 and CDR2: WSHSY and SAAADI. Trimming took 8 bases from V and 6 from J, leaving 13 bases between them. The CDR3 is made up of 12 amino acids. The chain's CDR3 is CASGQGLAEAFF. The CDR3 DNA follows: TGCGCCAGCGGTCAGGGGTTGGCTGAAGCTTTCTTT.

The chain joins TRBV5-1 to TRBJ2-2; a weak D match, TRBD1 (6 bases). Trimming removed 0 bases at V and 2 bases at J, with 11 bases between. This CDR3 contains 16 residues. Looked up from germline, CDR1 is SGHRS and CDR2 is YFSETQ. CDR3 nucleotides: TGCGCCAGCAGCTTGGAAGGGACATCTAACACCGGGGAGCTGTTTTTT. This codes for CASSLEGTSNTGELFF.

The chain links TRBV2 to TRBJ1-6; 7 bases agree with TRBD1. Germline loops: CDR1 SNHLY, CDR2 FYNNEI. V lost 4 bases, J lost 7 bases, and 7 bases stayed unmatched. The CDR3 extends over 15 amino acids. The CDR3 sequence is CASSGGDRENSPLHF. In DNA, the CDR3 is TGTGCCAGCAGTGGGGGGGACAGAGAGAATTCACCCCTCCACTTT. The whole variable domain, remainder taken from reference TRBV2 and TRBJ1-6, is EPEVTQTPSHQVTQMGQEVILRCVPISNHLYFYWYRQILGQKVEFLVSFYNNEISEKSEIFDDQFSVERPDGSNFTLKIRSTKLEDSAMYFCASSGGDRENSPLHFGNGTRLTVT.

Only a few counts were recorded for this clonotype. The chain couples TRBV3-1 to TRBJ2-5; 8 nucleotides line up with TRBD2. CDR3 length: 16 residues. J gave up 2 bases and V 6 bases, and 11 bases lay outside the gene matches. Germline-derived CDR1 and CDR2 are LGHDT and YNNKEL (reference sequence). CDR3 protein: CASSERIAGTQETQYF. Written as DNA, the CDR3 is TGTGCCAGCAGTGAAAGGATAGCGGGGACTCAAGAGACCCAGTACTTC.